The clone carrying this T cell receptor (beta chain) was detected only a few times. No antigen is known for it. TCRdb reanalysed the RACE reads using MiXCR and keeps one entry per CDR3 protein. Of roughly 200,000 distinct CDR3 sequences listed, approximately 20% were seen once; the top ten hold 6.7%. This entry comes from a study of human T cells and chemical hapten exposure. General study results and limits: No shift was seen in TCRs above 1 in 1000 frequency with DPC sensitization. The formation of large CDR3 similarity clusters by expanded TCRs significantly exceeded that of controls.

V was pared by 2 bases and J by 3 bases, with 7 bases of the junction left unmatched. CDR3 size: 17 residues. CDR1 ENHRY and CDR2 SYGVKD come from the germline V gene. This sample's time point: patch test 1, 2 weeks after DPC sensitization. The treatment was: therapeutic diphenylcyclopropenone sensitization with weekly scalp DPC. The source is a woman aged 50 to 65 with alopecia areata. Some clones in this sample may be carry-over from other donors' samples. Sequences were derived from whole blood, sampled in connection with sensitization to the hapten diphenylcyclopropenone (DPC). The genes are TRBV10-3 and TRBJ1-5, with TRBD1 matching 10 bases. The CDR3: CAISEDRTGGDNQPQHF. The CDR3 DNA reads as TGTGCCATCAGTGAGGACCGGACAGGGGGAGACAATCAGCCCCAGCATTTT.